This T cell receptor beta chain was captured in a study of blood T cell repertoires in COVID-19. Germline-derived CDR1 and CDR2 are MNHNS and SASEGT. This CDR3 is built from 17 residues. Trimming removed 1 base from V and 2 bases from J; junction bases left unmatched: 9. The protocol was immunoSEQ multiplex PCR, while the TCRdb copy is restricted to in-frame clones and leaves out a portion. This table has 210,000 or so clones, around four fifths appearing once. The specimen sequenced was peripheral blood. The receptor comes from a woman aged 70-85 years with active or convalescent COVID-19. The chain links TRBV6-1 to TRBJ2-3, with 7 bases that match TRBD1. The chain's CDR3 is CASSEDKGTAITDTQYF. The CDR3 DNA reads as TGTGCCAGCAGTGAAGATAAAGGGACAGCTATCACAGATACGCAGTATTTT.